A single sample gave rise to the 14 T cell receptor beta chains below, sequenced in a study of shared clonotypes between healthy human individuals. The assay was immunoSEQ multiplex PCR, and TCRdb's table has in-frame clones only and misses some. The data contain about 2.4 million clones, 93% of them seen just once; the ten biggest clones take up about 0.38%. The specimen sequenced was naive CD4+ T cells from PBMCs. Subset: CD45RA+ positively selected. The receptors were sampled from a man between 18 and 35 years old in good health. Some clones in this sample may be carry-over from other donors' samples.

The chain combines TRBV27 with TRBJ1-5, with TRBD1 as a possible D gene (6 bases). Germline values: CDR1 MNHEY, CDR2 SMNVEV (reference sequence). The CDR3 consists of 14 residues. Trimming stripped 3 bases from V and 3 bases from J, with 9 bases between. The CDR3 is CASSFTGFNQPQHF. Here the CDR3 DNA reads TGTGCCAGCAGTTTTACAGGGTTCAATCAGCCCCAGCATTTT.

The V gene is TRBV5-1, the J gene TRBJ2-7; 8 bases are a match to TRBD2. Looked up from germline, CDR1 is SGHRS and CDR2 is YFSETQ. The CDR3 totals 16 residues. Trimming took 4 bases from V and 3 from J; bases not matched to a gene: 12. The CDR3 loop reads CASSPRAGSGSYEQYF. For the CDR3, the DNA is TGCGCCAGCAGCCCTCGGGCGGGGAGCGGGAGCTACGAGCAGTACTTC.

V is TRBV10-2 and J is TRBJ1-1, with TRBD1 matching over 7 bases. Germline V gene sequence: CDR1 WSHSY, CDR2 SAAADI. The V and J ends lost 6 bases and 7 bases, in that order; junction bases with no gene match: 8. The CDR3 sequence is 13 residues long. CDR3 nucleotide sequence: TGCGCCAGCAGCTACTTGACAGGGAATGAAGCTTTCTTT. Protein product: CASSYLTGNEAFF.

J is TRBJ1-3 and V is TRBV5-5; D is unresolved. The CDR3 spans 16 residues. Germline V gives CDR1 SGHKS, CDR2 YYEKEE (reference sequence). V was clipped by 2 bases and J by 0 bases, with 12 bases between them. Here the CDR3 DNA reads TGTGCCAGCAGCTTTCTCCAGACGAGCTCTGGAAACACCATATATTTT. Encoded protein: CASSFLQTSSGNTIYF.

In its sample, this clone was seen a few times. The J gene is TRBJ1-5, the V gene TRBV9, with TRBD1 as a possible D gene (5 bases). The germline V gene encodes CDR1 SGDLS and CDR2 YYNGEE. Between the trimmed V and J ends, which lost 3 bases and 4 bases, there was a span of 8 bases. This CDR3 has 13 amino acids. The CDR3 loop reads CASSATENQPQHF. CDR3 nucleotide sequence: TGTGCCAGCAGCGCGACAGAAAATCAGCCCCAGCATTTT.

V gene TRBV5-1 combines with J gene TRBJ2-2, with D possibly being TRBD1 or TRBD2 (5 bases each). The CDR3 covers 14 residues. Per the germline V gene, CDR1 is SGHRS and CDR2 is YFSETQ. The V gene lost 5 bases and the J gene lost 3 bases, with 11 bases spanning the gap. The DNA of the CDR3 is TGCGCCAGCAGGGAGGACACTTACACCGGGGAGCTGTTTTTT. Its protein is CASREDTYTGELFF. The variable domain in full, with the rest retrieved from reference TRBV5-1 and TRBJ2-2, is KAGVTQTPRYLIKTRGQQVTLSCSPISGHRSVSWYQQTPGQGLQFLFEYFSETQRNKGNFPGRFSGRQFSNSRSEMNVSTLELGDSALYLCASREDTYTGELFFGEGSRLTVL.

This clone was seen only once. The CDR3 DNA reads TGCGCCAGCAGCTTGTCCCGGACAAGCCAAGAGACCCAGTACTTC. As protein: CASSLSRTSQETQYF. The chain has TRBV5-1 and TRBJ2-5; D might be TRBD1 (5 bases). This CDR3 contains 15 residues. Germline V gives CDR1 SGHRS, CDR2 YFSETQ. V shed 1 base and J shed 1 base, with 11 bases lying between them. Based on the CDR3 plus reference TRBV5-1 and TRBJ2-5, the full variable domain is KAGVTQTPRYLIKTRGQQVTLSCSPISGHRSVSWYQQTPGQGLQFLFEYFSETQRNKGNFPGRFSGRQFSNSRSEMNVSTLELGDSALYLCASSLSRTSQETQYFGPGTRLLVL.

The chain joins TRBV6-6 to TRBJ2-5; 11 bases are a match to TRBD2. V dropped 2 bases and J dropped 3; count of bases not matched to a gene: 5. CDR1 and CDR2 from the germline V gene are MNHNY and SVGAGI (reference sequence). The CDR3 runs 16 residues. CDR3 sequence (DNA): TGTGCCAGCAGTTACCCCGCGACTAGCGGGGAAGAGACCCAGTACTTC. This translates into CASSYPATSGEETQYF.

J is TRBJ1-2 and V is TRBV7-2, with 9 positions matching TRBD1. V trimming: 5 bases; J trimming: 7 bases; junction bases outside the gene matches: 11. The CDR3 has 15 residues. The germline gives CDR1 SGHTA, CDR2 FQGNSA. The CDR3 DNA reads TGTGCCAGCAGCAATAGACAGGGGGTGAGAGGTGGCTACACCTTC. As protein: CASSNRQGVRGGYTF.

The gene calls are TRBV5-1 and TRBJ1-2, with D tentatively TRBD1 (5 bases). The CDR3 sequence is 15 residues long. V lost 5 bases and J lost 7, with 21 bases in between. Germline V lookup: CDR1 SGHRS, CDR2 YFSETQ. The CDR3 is CASRPGGPQGGGYTF. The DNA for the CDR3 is TGCGCCAGCAGACCGGGGGGACCGCAGGGAGGTGGCTACACCTTC.

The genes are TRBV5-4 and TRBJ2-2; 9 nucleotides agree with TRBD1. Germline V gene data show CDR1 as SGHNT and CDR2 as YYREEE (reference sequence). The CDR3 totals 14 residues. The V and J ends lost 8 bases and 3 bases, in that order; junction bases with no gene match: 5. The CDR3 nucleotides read TGTGCCAGTAACAGGGGGCTGGACACCGGGGAGCTGTTTTTT. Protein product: CASNRGLDTGELFF.

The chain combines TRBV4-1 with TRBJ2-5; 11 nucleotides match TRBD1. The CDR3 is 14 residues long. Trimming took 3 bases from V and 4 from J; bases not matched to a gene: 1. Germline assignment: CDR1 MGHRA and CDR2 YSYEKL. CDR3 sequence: CASSQDRGPETQYF. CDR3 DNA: TGCGCCAGCAGCCAGGACAGGGGGCCAGAGACCCAGTACTTC.

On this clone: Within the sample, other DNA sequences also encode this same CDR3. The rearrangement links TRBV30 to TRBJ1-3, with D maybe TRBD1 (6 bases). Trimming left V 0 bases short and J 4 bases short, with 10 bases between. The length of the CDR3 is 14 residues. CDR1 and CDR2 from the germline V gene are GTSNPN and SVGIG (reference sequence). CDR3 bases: TGTGCCTGGAGTGTAGGGGGTTCAGGAAACACCATATATTTT. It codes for CAWSVGGSGNTIYF.

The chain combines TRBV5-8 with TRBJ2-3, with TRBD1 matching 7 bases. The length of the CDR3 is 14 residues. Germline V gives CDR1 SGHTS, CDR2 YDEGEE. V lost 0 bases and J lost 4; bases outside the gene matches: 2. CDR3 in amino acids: CASSLGQGADTQYF. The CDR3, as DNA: TGTGCCAGCAGCTTGGGGCAGGGGGCAGATACGCAGTATTTT. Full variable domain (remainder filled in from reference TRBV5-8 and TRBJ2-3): EAGVTQSPTHLIKTRGQQATLRCSPISGHTSVYWYQQALGLGLQFLLWYDEGEERNRGNFPPRFSGRQFPNYSSELNVNALELEDSALYLCASSLGQGADTQYFGPGTRLTVL.